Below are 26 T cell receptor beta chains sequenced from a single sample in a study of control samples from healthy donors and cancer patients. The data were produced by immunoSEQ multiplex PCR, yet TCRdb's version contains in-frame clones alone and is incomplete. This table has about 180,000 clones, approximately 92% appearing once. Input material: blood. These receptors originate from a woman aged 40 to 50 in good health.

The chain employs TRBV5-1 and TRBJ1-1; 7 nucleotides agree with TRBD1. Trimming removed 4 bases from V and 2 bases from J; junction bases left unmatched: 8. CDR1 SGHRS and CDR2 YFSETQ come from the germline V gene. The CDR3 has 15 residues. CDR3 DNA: TGCGCCAGCAGCGGTGGGGACAGACGCAACACTGAAGCTTTCTTT. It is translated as CASSGGDRRNTEAFF.

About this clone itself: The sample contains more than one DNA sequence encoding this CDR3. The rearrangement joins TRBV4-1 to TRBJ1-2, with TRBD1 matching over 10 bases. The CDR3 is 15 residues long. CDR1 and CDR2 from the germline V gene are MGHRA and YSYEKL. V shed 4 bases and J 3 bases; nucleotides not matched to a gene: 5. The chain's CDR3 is CASSRLDRGDYGYTF. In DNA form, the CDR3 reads TGCGCCAGCAGCCGTCTGGACAGGGGGGACTATGGCTACACCTTC.

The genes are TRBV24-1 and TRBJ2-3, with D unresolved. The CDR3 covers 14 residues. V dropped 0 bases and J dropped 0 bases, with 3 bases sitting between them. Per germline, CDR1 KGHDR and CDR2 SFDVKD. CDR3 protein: CATSDLPSTDTQYF. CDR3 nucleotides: TGTGCCACCAGTGATTTGCCCAGCACAGATACGCAGTATTTT.

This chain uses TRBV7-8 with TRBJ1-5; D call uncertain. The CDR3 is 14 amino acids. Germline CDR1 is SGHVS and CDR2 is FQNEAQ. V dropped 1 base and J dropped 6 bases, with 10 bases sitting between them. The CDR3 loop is CASSLGRPAQPQHF. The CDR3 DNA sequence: TGTGCCAGCAGCTTAGGACGTCCGGCTCAGCCCCAGCATTTT.

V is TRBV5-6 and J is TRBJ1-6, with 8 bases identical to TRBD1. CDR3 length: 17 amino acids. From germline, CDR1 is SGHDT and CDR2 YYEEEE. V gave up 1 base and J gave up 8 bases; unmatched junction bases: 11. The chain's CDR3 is CASSLRQGALSDSPLHF. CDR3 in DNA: TGTGCCAGCAGCTTGCGGCAGGGGGCACTTTCTGATTCACCCCTCCACTTT.

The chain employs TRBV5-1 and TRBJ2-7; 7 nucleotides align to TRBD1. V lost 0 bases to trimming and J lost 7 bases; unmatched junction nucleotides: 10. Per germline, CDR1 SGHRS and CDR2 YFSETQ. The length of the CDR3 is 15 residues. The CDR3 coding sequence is TGCGCCAGCAGCTTGGAGTCAGGGGGATCTCCTGAGCAGTACTTC. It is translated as CASSLESGGSPEQYF.

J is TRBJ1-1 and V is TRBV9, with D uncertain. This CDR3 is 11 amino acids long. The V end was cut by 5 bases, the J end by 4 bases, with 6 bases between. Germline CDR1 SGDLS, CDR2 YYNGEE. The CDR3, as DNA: TGTGCCAGCAGTCACTCCACTGAAGCTTTCTTT. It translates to CASSHSTEAFF.

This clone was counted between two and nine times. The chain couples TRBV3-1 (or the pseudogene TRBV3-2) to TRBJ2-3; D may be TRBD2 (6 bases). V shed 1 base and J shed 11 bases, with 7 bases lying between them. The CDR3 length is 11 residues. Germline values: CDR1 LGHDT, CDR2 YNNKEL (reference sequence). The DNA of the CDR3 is TGTGCCAGCAGCCAAGGAGCGGGGCAGTATTTT. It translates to CASSQGAGQYF.

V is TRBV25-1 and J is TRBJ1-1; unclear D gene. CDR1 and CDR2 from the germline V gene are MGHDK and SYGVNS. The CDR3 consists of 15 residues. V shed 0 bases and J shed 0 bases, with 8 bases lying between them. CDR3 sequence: CASSEYLGVNTEAFF. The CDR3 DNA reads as TGTGCCAGCAGTGAATACTTGGGCGTGAACACTGAAGCTTTCTTT.

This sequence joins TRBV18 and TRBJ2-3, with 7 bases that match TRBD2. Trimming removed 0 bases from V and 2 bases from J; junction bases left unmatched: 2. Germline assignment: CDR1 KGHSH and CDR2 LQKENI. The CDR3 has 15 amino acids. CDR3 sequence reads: CASSPPGGYTDTQYF. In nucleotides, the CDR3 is TGTGCCAGCTCACCACCGGGAGGGTACACAGATACGCAGTATTTT.

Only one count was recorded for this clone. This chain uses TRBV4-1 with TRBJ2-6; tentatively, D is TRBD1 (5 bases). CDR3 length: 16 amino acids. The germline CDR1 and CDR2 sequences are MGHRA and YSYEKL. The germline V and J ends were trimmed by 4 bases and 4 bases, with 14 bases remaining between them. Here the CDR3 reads CASSRHQGSGANVLTF. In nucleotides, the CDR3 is TGCGCCAGCAGCCGCCACCAGGGATCCGGGGCCAACGTCCTGACTTTC.

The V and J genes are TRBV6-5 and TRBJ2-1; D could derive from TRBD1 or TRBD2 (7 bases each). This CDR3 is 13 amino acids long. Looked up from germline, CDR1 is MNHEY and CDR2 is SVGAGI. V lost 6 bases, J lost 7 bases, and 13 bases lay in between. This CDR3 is CASRPGGGNEQFF. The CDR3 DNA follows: TGTGCCAGCAGGCCAGGGGGAGGGAATGAGCAGTTCTTC.

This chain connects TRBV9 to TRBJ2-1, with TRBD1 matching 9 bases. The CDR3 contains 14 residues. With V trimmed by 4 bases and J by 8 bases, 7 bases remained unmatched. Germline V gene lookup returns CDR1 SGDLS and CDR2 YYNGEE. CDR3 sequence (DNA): TGTGCCAGCAGCACGACGGACAGGGGCGATGAGCAGTTCTTC. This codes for CASSTTDRGDEQFF.

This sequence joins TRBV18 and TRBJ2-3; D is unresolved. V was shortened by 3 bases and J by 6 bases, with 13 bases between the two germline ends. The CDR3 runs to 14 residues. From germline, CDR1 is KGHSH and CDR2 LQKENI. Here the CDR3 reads CASSPEGSVDTQYF. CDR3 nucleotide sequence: TGTGCCAGCTCACCGGAAGGATCTGTTGATACGCAGTATTTT.

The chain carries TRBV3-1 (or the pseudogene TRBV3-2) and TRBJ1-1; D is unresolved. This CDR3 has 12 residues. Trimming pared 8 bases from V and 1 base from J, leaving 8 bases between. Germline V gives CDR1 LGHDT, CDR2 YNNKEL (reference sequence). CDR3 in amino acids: CASGARNTEAFF. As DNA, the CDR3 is TGTGCCAGCGGCGCCAGGAACACTGAAGCTTTCTTT.

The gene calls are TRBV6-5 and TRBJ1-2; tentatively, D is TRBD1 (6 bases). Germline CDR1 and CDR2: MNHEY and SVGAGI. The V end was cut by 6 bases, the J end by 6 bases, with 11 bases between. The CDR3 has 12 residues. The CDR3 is CASRHHRDGYTF. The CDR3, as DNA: TGTGCCAGCAGACATCACAGGGATGGCTACACCTTC.

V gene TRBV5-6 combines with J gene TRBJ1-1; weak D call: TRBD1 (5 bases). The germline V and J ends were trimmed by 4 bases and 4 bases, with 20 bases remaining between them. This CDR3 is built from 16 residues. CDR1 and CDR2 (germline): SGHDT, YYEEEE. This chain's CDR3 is CASSEEGPPRITEAFF. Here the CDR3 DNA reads TGTGCCAGCAGCGAGGAGGGACCCCCGAGGATCACTGAAGCTTTCTTT.

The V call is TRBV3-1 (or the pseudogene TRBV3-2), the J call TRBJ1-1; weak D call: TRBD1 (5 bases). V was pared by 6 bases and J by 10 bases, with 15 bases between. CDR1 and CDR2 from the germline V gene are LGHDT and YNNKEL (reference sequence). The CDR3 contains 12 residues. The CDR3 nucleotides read TGTGCCAGCAGTGGAGGGGCTGGCGTAGCTTTCTTT. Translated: CASSGGAGVAFF.

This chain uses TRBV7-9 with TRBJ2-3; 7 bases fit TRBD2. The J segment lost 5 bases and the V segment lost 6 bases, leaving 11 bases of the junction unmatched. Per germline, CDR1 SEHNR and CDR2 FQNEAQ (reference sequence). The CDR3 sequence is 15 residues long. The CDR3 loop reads CASSLEGGGIDTQYF. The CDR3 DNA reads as TGTGCCAGCAGTCTAGAGGGCGGGGGTATAGATACGCAGTATTTT.

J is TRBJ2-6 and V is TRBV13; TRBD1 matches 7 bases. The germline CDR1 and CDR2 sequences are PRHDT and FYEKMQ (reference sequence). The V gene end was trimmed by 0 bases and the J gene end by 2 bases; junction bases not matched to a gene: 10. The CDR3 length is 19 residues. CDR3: CASSLGPTGAWAGANVLTF. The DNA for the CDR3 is TGTGCCAGCAGCTTAGGCCCAACAGGGGCTTGGGCTGGGGCCAACGTCCTGACTTTC.

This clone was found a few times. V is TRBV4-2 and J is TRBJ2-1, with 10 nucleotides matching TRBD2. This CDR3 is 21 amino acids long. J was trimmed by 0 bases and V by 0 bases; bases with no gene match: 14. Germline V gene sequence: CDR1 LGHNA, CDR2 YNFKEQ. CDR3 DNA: TGTGCCAGCAGCCAAGATCCCCTTGTAGCGGGGGGCTTTAGCTCCTACAATGAGCAGTTCTTC. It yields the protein CASSQDPLVAGGFSSYNEQFF.

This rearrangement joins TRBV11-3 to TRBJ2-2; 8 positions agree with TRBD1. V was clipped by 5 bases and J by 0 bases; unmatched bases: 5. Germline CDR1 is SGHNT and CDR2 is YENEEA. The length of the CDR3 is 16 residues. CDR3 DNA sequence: TGTGCCAGCAGCCTCCGGGGACAGGCGAACACCGGGGAGCTGTTTTTT. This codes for CASSLRGQANTGELFF.

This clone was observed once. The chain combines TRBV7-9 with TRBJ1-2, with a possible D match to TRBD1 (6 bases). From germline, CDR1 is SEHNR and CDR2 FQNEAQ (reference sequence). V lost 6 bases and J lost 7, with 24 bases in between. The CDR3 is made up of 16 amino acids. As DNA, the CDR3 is TGTGCCAGCAGTTCCGCAAGAGGGGGGCCGCTTATTGGCTACACCTTC. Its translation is CASSSARGGPLIGYTF. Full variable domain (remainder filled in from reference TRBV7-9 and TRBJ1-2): DTGVSQNPRHKITKRGQNVTFRCDPISEHNRLYWYRQTLGQGPEFLTYFQNEAQLEKSRLLSDRFSAERPKGSFSTLEIQRTEQGDSAMYLCASSSARGGPLIGYTFGSGTRLTVV.

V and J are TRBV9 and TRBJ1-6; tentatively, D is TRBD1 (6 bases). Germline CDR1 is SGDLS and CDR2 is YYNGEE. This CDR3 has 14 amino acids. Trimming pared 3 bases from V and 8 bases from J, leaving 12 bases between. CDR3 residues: CASSARGGDSPLHF. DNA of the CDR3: TGTGCCAGCAGCGCCCGAGGGGGGGATTCACCCCTCCACTTT.

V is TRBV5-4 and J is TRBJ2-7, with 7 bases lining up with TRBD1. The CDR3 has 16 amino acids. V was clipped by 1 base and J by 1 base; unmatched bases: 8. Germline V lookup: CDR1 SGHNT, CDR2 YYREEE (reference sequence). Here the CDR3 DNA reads TGTGCCAGCAGCTTGAAAGGGACAGTCCGTTCCTACGAGCAGTACTTC. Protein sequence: CASSLKGTVRSYEQYF.

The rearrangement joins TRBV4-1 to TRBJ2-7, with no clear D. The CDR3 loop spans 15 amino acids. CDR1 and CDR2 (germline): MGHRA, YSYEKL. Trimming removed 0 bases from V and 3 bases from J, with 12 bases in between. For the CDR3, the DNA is TGCGCCAGCAGCCAAGATAGAAACACCTTCTACGAGCAGTACTTC. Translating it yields CASSQDRNTFYEQYF.